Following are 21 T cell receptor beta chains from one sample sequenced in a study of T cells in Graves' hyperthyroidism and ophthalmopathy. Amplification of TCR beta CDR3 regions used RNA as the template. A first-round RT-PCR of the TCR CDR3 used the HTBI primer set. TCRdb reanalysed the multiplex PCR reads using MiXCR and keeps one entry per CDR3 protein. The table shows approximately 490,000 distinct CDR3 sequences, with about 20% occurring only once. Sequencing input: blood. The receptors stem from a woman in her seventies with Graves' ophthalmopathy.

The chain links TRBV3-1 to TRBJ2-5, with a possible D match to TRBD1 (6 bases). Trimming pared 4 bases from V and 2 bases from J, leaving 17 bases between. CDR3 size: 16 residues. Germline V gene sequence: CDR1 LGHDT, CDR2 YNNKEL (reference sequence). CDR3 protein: CASSLRLGATQETQYF. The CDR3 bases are TGTGCCAGCAGCCTTCGACTGGGGGCCACACAAGAGACCCAGTACTTC.

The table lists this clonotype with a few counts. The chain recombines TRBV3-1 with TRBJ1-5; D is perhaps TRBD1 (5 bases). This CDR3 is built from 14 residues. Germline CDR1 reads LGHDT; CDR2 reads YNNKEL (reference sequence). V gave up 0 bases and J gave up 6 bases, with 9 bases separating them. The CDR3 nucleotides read TGTGCCAGCAGCCAAGACACAGGTCTTCAGCCCCAGCATTTT. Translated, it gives CASSQDTGLQPQHF.

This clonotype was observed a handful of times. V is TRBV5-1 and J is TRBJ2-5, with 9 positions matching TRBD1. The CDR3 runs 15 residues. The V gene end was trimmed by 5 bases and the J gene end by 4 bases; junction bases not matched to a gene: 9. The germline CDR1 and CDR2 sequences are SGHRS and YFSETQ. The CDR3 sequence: CASSSGTGFGETQYF. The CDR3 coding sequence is TGCGCCAGCAGTTCCGGGACAGGGTTTGGAGAGACCCAGTACTTC.

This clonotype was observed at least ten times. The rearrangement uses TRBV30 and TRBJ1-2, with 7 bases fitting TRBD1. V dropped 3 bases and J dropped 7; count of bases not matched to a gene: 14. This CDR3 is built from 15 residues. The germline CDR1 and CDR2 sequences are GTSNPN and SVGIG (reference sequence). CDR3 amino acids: CAWRAGTEYRRGYTF. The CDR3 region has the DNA TGTGCCTGGAGGGCCGGGACAGAGTATCGACGTGGCTACACCTTC. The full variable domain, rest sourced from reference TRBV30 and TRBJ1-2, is SQTIHQWPATLVQPVGSPLSLECTVEGTSNPNLYWYRQAAGRGLQLLFYSVGIGQISSEVPQNLSASRPQDRQFILSSKKLLLSDSGFYLCAWRAGTEYRRGYTFGSGTRLTVV.

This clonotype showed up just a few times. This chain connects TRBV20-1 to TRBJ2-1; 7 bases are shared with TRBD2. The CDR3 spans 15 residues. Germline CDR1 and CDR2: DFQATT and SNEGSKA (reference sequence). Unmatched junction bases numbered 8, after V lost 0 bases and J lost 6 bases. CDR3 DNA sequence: TGCAGTGCTAGAGAGGGGCTAGCGGTGCTCAATGAGCAGTTCTTC. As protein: CSAREGLAVLNEQFF.

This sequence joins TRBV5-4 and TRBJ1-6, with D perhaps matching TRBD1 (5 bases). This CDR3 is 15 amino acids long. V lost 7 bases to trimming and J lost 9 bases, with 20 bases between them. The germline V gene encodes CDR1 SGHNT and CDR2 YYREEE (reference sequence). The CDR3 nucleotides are TGTGCCAGCTCCGCGCGGGGCTCAAGGGGTTCACCCCTCCACTTT. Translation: CASSARGSRGSPLHF.

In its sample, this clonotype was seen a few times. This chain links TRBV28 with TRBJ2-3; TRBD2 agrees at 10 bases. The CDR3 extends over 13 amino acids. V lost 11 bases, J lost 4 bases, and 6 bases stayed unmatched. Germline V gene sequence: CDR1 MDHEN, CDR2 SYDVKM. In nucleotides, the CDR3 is TGTGCCGGGGGGACTAGCGTCCCAGATACGCAGTATTTT. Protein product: CAGGTSVPDTQYF.

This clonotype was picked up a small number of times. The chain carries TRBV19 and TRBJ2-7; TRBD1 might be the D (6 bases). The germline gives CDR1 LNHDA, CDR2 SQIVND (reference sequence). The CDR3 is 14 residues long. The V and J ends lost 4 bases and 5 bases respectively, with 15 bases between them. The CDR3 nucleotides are TGTGCCAGTAGTAACGCAGGGGTACCAGACGAGCAGTACTTC. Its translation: CASSNAGVPDEQYF. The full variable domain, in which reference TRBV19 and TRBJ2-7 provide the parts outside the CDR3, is DGGITQSPKYLFRKEGQNVTLSCEQNLNHDAMYWYRQDPGQGLRLIYYSQIVNDFQKGDIAEGYSVSREKKESFPLTVTSAQKNPTAFYLCASSNAGVPDEQYFGPGTRLTVT.

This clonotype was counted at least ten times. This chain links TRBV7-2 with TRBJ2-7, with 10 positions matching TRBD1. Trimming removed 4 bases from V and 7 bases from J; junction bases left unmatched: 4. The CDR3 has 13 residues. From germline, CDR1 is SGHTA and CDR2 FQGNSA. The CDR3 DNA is TGTGCCAGCAGCTACCCGGGACAGGGGGAGCAGTACTTC. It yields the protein CASSYPGQGEQYF.

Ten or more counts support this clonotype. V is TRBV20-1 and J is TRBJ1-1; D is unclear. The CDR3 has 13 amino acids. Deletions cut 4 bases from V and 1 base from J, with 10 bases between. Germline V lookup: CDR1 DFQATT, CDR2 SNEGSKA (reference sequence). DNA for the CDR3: TGCAGTGCTAATCAGAACTCGAACACTGAAGCTTTCTTT. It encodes CSANQNSNTEAFF.

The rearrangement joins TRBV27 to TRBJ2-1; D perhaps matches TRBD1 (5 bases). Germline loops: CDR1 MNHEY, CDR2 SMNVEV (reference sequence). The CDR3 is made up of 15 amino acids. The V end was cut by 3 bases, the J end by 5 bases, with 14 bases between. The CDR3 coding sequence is TGTGCCAGCAGTTTTCAGACAGAATTACACAATGAGCAGTTCTTC. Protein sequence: CASSFQTELHNEQFF.

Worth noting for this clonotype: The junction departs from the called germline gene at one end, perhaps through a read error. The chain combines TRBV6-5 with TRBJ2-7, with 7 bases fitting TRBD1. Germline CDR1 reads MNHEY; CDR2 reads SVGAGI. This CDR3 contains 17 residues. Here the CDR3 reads CASSYTLGQVTDHEQHF. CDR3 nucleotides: TGTGCCAGCAGTTACACCCTCGGACAGGTCACTGACCACGAGCAGCACTTC.

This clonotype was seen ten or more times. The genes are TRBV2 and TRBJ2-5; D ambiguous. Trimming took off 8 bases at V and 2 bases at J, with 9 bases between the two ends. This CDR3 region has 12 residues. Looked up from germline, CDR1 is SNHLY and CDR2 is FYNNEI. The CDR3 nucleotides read TGTGCCAGCCTCCCAGGACAAGAGACCCAGTACTTC. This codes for CASLPGQETQYF.

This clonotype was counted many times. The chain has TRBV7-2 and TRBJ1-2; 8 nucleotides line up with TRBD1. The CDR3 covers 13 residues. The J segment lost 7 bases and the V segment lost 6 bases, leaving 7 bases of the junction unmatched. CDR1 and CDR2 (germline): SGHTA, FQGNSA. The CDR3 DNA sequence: TGTGCCAGCAGTCTAGGACAGGGTGGTGGCTACACCTTC. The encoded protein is CASSLGQGGGYTF. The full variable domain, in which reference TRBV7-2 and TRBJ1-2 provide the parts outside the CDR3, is GAGVSQSPSNKVTEKGKDVELRCDPISGHTALYWYRQSLGQGLEFLIYFQGNSAPDKSGLPSDRFSAERTGGSVSTLTIQRTQQEDSAVYLCASSLGQGGGYTFGSGTRLTVV.

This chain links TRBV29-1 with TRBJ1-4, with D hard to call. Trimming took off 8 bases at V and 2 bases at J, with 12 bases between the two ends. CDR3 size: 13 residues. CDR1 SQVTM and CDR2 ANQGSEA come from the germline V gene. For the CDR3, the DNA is TGCAGCACCTCAGGTTCGACTAATGAAAAACTGTTTTTT. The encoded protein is CSTSGSTNEKLFF.

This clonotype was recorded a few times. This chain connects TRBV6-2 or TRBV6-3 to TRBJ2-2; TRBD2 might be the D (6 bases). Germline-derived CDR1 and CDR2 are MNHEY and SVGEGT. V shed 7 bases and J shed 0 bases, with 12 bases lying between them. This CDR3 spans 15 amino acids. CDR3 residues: CASKSAGSNTGELFF. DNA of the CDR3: TGTGCCAGCAAGAGTGCGGGATCGAACACCGGGGAGCTGTTTTTT.

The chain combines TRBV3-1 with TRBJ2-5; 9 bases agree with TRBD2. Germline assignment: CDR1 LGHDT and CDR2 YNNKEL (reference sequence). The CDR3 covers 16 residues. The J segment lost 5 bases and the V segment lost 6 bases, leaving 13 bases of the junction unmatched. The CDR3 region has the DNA TGTGCCAGCAGTCTCGATAAAGCGGGAGGTTTGGAGACCCAGTACTTC. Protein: CASSLDKAGGLETQYF.

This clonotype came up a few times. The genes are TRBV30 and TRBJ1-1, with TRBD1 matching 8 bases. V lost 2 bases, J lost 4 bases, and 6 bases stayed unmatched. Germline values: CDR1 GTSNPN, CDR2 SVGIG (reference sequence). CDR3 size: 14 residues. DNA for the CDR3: TGTGCCTGGAGTACCAACAGGGGGGGCACTGAAGCTTTCTTT. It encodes CAWSTNRGGTEAFF.

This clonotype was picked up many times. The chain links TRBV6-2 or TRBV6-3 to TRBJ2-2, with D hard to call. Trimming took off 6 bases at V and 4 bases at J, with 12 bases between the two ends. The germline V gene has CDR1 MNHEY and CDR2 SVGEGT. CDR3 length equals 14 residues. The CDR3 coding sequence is TGTGCCAGCAGCCCCCTCCCGAGCACCGGGGAGCTGTTTTTT. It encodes CASSPLPSTGELFF.

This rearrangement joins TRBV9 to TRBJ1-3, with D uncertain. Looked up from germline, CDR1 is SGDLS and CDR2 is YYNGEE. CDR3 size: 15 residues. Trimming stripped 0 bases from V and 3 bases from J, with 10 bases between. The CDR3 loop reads CASSVDESFGNTIYF. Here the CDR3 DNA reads TGTGCCAGCAGCGTAGACGAGTCCTTTGGAAACACCATATATTTT.

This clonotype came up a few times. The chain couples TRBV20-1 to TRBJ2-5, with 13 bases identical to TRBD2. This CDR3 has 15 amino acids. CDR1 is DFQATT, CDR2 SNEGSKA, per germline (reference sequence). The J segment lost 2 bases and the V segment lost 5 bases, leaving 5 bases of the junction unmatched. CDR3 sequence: CSASRTSGGQETQYF. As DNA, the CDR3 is TGCAGTGCTTCCCGGACTAGCGGGGGACAAGAGACCCAGTACTTC.